The clone carrying this TCR beta chain was seen at least ten times. What it binds is not known. This sample is drawn from a study of T cells in Graves' hyperthyroidism and ophthalmopathy. Exclusion of a patient resulted from uncontrolled infection, other autoimmune disease, pregnancy or lactation. Amplified TCR beta CDR3 regions derived from RNA transcripts. First-round RT-PCR targeting the TCR CDR3 was performed with the HTBI primer set. From the multiplex PCR reads, TCRdb called clonotypes with MiXCR, one entry per CDR3 protein. The table includes about 570,000 distinct CDR3 sequences, just over 45% detected once. Trimming removed 2 bases from V and 2 bases from J, with 9 bases in between. Germline CDR1 is ENHRY and CDR2 is SYGVKD. CDR3 length: 14 amino acids. Study-wide points: The model foresaw ophthalmopathy a median roughly 6 months prior to onset. Classification by a 13 V-J model distinguished ophthalmopathy from stable hyperthyroidism.

Sequencing was carried out using peripheral blood or thyroid tissue (not recorded which). This clonotype was sampled from an adult woman with Graves' disease, either hyperthyroidism or ophthalmopathy (not recorded which). This rearrangement joins TRBV10-3 to TRBJ2-5, with unresolved D. The chain's CDR3 is CAISERARQETQYF. For the CDR3, the DNA is TGTGCCATCAGTGAGAGGGCCCGGCAAGAGACCCAGTACTTC.